This T cell receptor (beta chain) was sequenced for a study of blood T cell repertoires in COVID-19. Study summary: PBMCs, B-cell-depleted T cells, or T cells provided the cDNA or gDNA that made up the material.

The method was immunoSEQ multiplex PCR; TCRdb's version includes in-frame clones alone and lacks a portion of them. The repertoire has roughly 190,000 clones, 88% of them found once; the top ten carry approximately 4%. The CDR3 is 14 amino acids. Germline CDR1 SGDLS, CDR2 YYNGEE. The ends lost 3 bases at V and 3 bases at J; junction bases unmatched: 2. This TCR came from a human donor in a cohort sampled during active COVID-19. The specimen was peripheral blood. This rearrangement joins TRBV9 to TRBJ2-5; 10 bases match TRBD2. DNA for the CDR3: TGTGCCAGCAGCGCAGGACTAGCGGAAGAGACCCAGTACTTC. Translating gives CASSAGLAEETQYF. Combining the CDR3 with reference TRBV9 and TRBJ2-5 gives the whole variable domain DSGVTQTPKHLITATGQRVTLRCSPRSGDLSVYWYQQSLDQGLQFLIQYYNGEERAKGNILERFSAQQFPDLHSELNLSSLELGDSALYFCASSAGLAEETQYFGPGTRLLVL.